The 23 T cell receptor beta chains given below trace back to one sample, sequenced in a study of blood T cell repertoires in COVID-19. Sequenced by immunoSEQ multiplex PCR; TCRdb stores in-frame clones only, minus some. The repertoire has roughly 230,000 clones, nearly 90% of them found once; the top ten carry about 4.5%. What was sequenced was peripheral blood. All receptors derive from a woman aged 40 to 55 who had recovered from COVID-19.

This clone was observed a few times. The genes are TRBV19 and TRBJ2-1; TRBD2 agrees at 8 bases. V was clipped by 9 bases and J by 6 bases; unmatched bases: 7. Per the germline V gene, CDR1 is LNHDA and CDR2 is SQIVND (reference sequence). The CDR3 extends over 13 amino acids. CDR3 region: CASGLAGINEQFF. In DNA form, the CDR3 reads TGTGCCAGCGGATTAGCGGGGATCAATGAGCAGTTCTTC.

Only a few counts were recorded for this clone. V and J are TRBV6-6 and TRBJ1-2, with D perhaps matching TRBD1 (5 bases). CDR1 is MNHNY and CDR2 is SVGAGI in the germline V gene (reference sequence). The V and J ends lost 2 bases and 3 bases respectively, with 7 bases between them. The CDR3 extends over 13 amino acids. The DNA for the CDR3 is TGTGCCAGCAGTTACGGGGGGGACTATGGCTACACCTTC. This sequence encodes CASSYGGDYGYTF.

The rearrangement links TRBV7-3 to TRBJ1-3, with D perhaps TRBD1 (5 bases). The CDR3 consists of 15 residues. V was trimmed by 5 bases and J by 2 bases, leaving 13 bases between them. CDR1 SGHTA and CDR2 FQGTGA come from the germline V gene. CDR3 nucleotide sequence: TGTGCCAGCAGCCCCGGCGGGGGGACTGGAAACACCATATATTTT. Its translation is CASSPGGGTGNTIYF.

The CDR3 here is CATSDLQGSTDTQYF. The CDR3 region has the DNA TGTGCCACCAGTGATTTACAGGGGAGCACAGATACGCAGTATTTT. The chain links TRBV24-1 to TRBJ2-3; 7 nucleotides line up with TRBD1. The CDR3 covers 15 residues. The V segment lost 1 base and the J segment 0 bases; nucleotides outside the gene matches: 0. Germline V lookup: CDR1 KGHDR, CDR2 SFDVKD.

The V and J genes are TRBV18 and TRBJ2-3, with 9 bases fitting TRBD2. CDR3 size: 14 residues. V lost 3 bases and J lost 4; bases outside the gene matches: 2. From germline, CDR1 is KGHSH and CDR2 LQKENI. This chain's CDR3 is CASSPGLAADTQYF. Here the CDR3 DNA reads TGTGCCAGCTCACCGGGACTAGCCGCAGATACGCAGTATTTT.

J is TRBJ2-5 and V is TRBV9; TRBD1 aligns across 7 bases. Germline V gene lookup returns CDR1 SGDLS and CDR2 YYNGEE. The CDR3 contains 15 residues. The ends lost 0 bases at V and 5 bases at J; junction bases unmatched: 7. This CDR3 is CASSVGQGEVETQYF. In nucleotides, the CDR3 is TGTGCCAGCAGCGTAGGACAGGGTGAGGTGGAGACCCAGTACTTC.

The V and J genes are TRBV28 and TRBJ2-7; D remains ambiguous. V was trimmed by 6 bases and J by 3 bases, leaving 6 bases between them. Germline-derived CDR1 and CDR2 are MDHEN and SYDVKM. This CDR3 contains 11 residues. CDR3 bases: TGTGCCAGCAGCCAGAACTACGAGCAGTACTTC. This sequence encodes CASSQNYEQYF.

This clone occurred once. The chain carries TRBV18 and TRBJ1-4, with 8 bases aligning to TRBD1. CDR1 and CDR2 from the germline V gene are KGHSH and LQKENI. Trimming removed 3 bases from V and 7 bases from J; junction bases left unmatched: 1. The CDR3 runs 13 residues. CDR3 protein: CASSPDRVEKLFF. CDR3 sequence (DNA): TGTGCCAGCTCACCGGACAGGGTTGAAAAACTGTTTTTT. The whole variable domain, remainder taken from reference TRBV18 and TRBJ1-4, is NAGVMQNPRHLVRRRGQEARLRCSPMKGHSHVYWYRQLPEEGLKFMVYLQKENIIDESGMPKERFSAEFPKEGPSILRIQQVVRGDSAAYFCASSPDRVEKLFFGSGTQLSVL.

The chain combines TRBV19 with TRBJ1-3, with D maybe TRBD1 (5 bases). CDR1 is LNHDA and CDR2 is SQIVND in the germline V gene (reference sequence). The CDR3 consists of 15 residues. Deletions cut 6 bases from V and 0 bases from J, with 12 bases between. CDR3 region: CASRFGQSSGNTIYF. The CDR3 nucleotides read TGTGCCAGTAGATTTGGACAAAGCTCTGGAAACACCATATATTTT.

This clone has only a few counts. The rearrangement uses TRBV4-1 and TRBJ1-6; D perhaps matches TRBD1 (5 bases). From germline, CDR1 is MGHRA and CDR2 YSYEKL. The CDR3 has 15 residues. The V gene lost 4 bases and the J gene lost 10 bases, with 17 bases spanning the gap. CDR3 in DNA: TGCGCCAGCAGCCCAGGGAAGGGGAAGGAGTCACCCCTCCACTTT. Translating it yields CASSPGKGKESPLHF.

The rearrangement uses TRBV18 and TRBJ2-3; 13 bases align to TRBD2. The CDR3 is 16 residues long. Unmatched junction bases numbered 7, after V lost 4 bases and J lost 6 bases. Per the germline V gene, CDR1 is KGHSH and CDR2 is LQKENI. The CDR3 DNA reads as TGTGCCAGCTCACGGTCGGGACTAGCGGGATTTGATACGCAGTATTTT. Residues: CASSRSGLAGFDTQYF.

The gene calls are TRBV10-1 and TRBJ2-3, with a weak D call TRBD2 (5 bases). Looked up from germline, CDR1 is WNHNN and CDR2 is SYGVQD (reference sequence). The CDR3 is 16 residues long. The ends were cut back, 5 bases at V and 0 bases at J, with 15 bases in the middle. This CDR3 is CASSSLTAASTDTQYF. The CDR3 nucleotides read TGCGCCAGCAGTTCACTTACAGCGGCCAGCACAGATACGCAGTATTTT.

The V gene is TRBV19, the J gene TRBJ1-2; 8 nucleotides line up with TRBD1. Germline CDR1 and CDR2: LNHDA and SQIVND (reference sequence). V was clipped by 5 bases and J by 5 bases; unmatched bases: 4. The length of the CDR3 is 13 residues. The CDR3 DNA reads TGTGCCAGTAGTCCCGGGACAGGTTATGGCTACACCTTC. Translation gives CASSPGTGYGYTF.

In this sample, this clone turned up once. V and J are TRBV5-5 and TRBJ1-4; 11 nucleotides align to TRBD1. Losses at the gene ends were 4 bases for V and 7 bases for J; bases not matched to a gene: 3. CDR1 and CDR2 (germline): SGHKS, YYEKEE (reference sequence). The CDR3 has 14 amino acids. The CDR3 DNA is TGTGCCAGCAGCGGACAGGGGGCTTTTGAAAAACTGTTTTTT. Its protein product is CASSGQGAFEKLFF.

The rearrangement uses TRBV19 and TRBJ2-7, with D possibly TRBD1 on 5 matching bases. CDR3 length: 14 residues. V was shortened by 8 bases and J by 2 bases, with 16 bases between the two germline ends. The germline V gene has CDR1 LNHDA and CDR2 SQIVND (reference sequence). This chain's CDR3 is CASGPQGRAYEQYF. CDR3 sequence (DNA): TGTGCCAGTGGCCCCCAGGGCCGCGCCTACGAGCAGTACTTC.

J is TRBJ1-2 and V is TRBV6-5; perhaps TRBD1 as D (5 bases). Germline assignment: CDR1 MNHEY and CDR2 SVGAGI. CDR3 length equals 13 residues. Trimming stripped 11 bases from V and 8 bases from J, with 21 bases between. CDR3 sequence reads: CACLPRGLWGYTF. The CDR3 nucleotides read TGTGCCTGCTTACCTAGGGGTCTATGGGGCTACACCTTC.

The rearrangement links TRBV5-1 to TRBJ2-3; 9 bases are a match to TRBD2. This CDR3 comprises 16 residues. Germline V gene sequence: CDR1 SGHRS, CDR2 YFSETQ. V shed 0 bases, J shed 2 bases, and the junction held 4 bases outside the gene matches. CDR3 coding DNA: TGCGCCAGCAGCTTGGGATCTAGCGGGGACACAGATACGCAGTATTTT. This sequence encodes CASSLGSSGDTDTQYF. Variable domain in full (rest from reference TRBV5-1 and TRBJ2-3): KAGVTQTPRYLIKTRGQQVTLSCSPISGHRSVSWYQQTPGQGLQFLFEYFSETQRNKGNFPGRFSGRQFSNSRSEMNVSTLELGDSALYLCASSLGSSGDTDTQYFGPGTRLTVL.

The V gene is TRBV24-1, the J gene TRBJ2-1; TRBD1 matches 9 bases. The CDR3 runs to 17 residues. CDR1 KGHDR and CDR2 SFDVKD come from the germline V gene. Trimming removed 5 bases from V and 8 bases from J; junction bases left unmatched: 15. The CDR3 protein is CATSALPDRGVIDEQFF. The CDR3, as DNA: TGTGCCACCAGTGCCCTACCGGACAGGGGCGTGATCGATGAGCAGTTCTTC.

The rearrangement joins TRBV5-1 to TRBJ1-5; 8 bases map to TRBD1. Trimming at V came to 0 bases and at J to 9 bases, leaving 2 bases not matched to a gene. This CDR3 is 13 amino acids long. Germline values: CDR1 SGHRS, CDR2 YFSETQ. CDR3 loop: CASSLEQGGPQHF. CDR3 in DNA: TGCGCCAGCAGCTTGGAACAGGGGGGGCCCCAGCATTTT.

This chain uses TRBV5-4 with TRBJ1-5; maybe TRBD1 (6 bases). The ends were cut back, 4 bases at V and 7 bases at J, with 12 bases in the middle. Germline V lookup: CDR1 SGHNT, CDR2 YYREEE (reference sequence). CDR3 length equals 13 residues. The CDR3 reads CASSLGQQQPQHF. CDR3 coding DNA: TGTGCCAGCAGCCTCGGACAGCAGCAGCCCCAGCATTTT.

This clone has only one observation. This chain links TRBV9 with TRBJ1-1; no clear D gene. The germline V and J ends were trimmed by 2 bases and 7 bases, with 9 bases remaining between them. The CDR3 is 12 residues long. Germline V gene sequence: CDR1 SGDLS, CDR2 YYNGEE. The CDR3, as DNA: TGTGCCAGCAGCGTCGTCGCCGGTGAAGCTTTCTTT. Protein product: CASSVVAGEAFF. The entire variable domain, with the rest obtained from reference TRBV9 and TRBJ1-1, is as follows: DSGVTQTPKHLITATGQRVTLRCSPRSGDLSVYWYQQSLDQGLQFLIQYYNGEERAKGNILERFSAQQFPDLHSELNLSSLELGDSALYFCASSVVAGEAFFGQGTRLTVV.

V usage is TRBV5-6 and J usage is TRBJ2-3; D may be TRBD1 (6 bases). The CDR3 covers 17 residues. Trimming removed 1 base from V and 2 bases from J, with 17 bases in between. CDR1 is SGHDT and CDR2 is YYEEEE in the germline V gene. CDR3 sequence: CASSLLQGWASTDTQYF. The CDR3 nucleotides are TGTGCCAGCAGCTTGTTGCAGGGGTGGGCTTCCACAGATACGCAGTATTTT.

The chain employs TRBV4-3 and TRBJ2-5; D remains ambiguous. Trimming stripped 0 bases from V and 2 bases from J, with 10 bases between. Germline V gene data show CDR1 as LGHNA and CDR2 as YSLEER. This CDR3 comprises 15 residues. CDR3 loop: CASSQDNGLQETQYF. The CDR3 DNA reads TGCGCCAGCAGCCAAGATAACGGGTTACAAGAGACCCAGTACTTC.